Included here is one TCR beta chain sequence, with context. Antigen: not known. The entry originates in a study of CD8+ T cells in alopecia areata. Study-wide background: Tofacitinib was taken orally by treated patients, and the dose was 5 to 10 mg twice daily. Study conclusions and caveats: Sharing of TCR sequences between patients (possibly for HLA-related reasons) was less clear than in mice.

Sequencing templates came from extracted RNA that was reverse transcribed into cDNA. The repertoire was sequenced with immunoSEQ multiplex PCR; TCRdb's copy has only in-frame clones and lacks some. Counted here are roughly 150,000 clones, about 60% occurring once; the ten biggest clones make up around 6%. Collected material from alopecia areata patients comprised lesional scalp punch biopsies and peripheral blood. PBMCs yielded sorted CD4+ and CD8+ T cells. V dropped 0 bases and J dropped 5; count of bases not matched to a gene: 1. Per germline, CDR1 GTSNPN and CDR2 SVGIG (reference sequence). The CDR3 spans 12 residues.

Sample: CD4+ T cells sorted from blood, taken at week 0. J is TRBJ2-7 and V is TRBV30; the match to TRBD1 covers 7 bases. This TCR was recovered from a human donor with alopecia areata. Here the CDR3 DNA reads TGTGCCTGGAGTGTAACAGGGGACGAGCAGTACTTC. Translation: CAWSVTGDEQYF.